This T cell receptor (beta chain) was found in a study of blood T cell repertoires in COVID-19. Across the whole study: Nucleic acid was either cDNA or gDNA, and it came from T cells, B-cell-depleted T cells, or PBMCs.

V was pared by 4 bases and J by 9 bases, with 8 bases of the junction left unmatched. This CDR3 region has 16 residues. CDR1 is LGHNA and CDR2 is YNFKEQ in the germline V gene. TCRdb's copy holds only in-frame clones and misses some; the assay was immunoSEQ multiplex PCR. The table lists roughly 150,000 clones, 85% to 90% of them singletons. The clonotype was recovered from a woman aged 55-70 years with active COVID-19. This rearrangement joins TRBV4-2 to TRBJ2-1; 14 bases are shared with TRBD2. Sequenced material: peripheral blood. This CDR3 is CASSPDPGLAGAEQFF. CDR3 sequence (DNA): TGTGCCAGCAGCCCCGATCCGGGACTAGCGGGAGCTGAGCAGTTCTTC.